Given below is one TCR beta chain in context. Its target is unknown. Data came from immunoSEQ multiplex PCR; TCRdb stores just in-frame clones and leaves some out. The data contain some 630,000 clones, 90% to 97% of them singletons. In germline, CDR1 is SGDLS, CDR2 YYNGEE. With 4 bases removed from V and 5 bases from J, the gap between germline ends came to 16 bases. The CDR3 is 14 amino acids. The source of the sample is a study of shared clonotypes between healthy human individuals. Overall study findings and caveats: Clonotype sharing across donors was expected to vary with sequencing depth. Enrolling few donors narrowed the genetic and exposure-history diversity that was represented. Some clonotypes were shared by all four sorted-subset donors, while others were not shared. The non-shared ones had lower generation probabilities than the shared ones.

CD8 cells classed as naive were CD45RO-negative and positively selected for CCR7, excluding terminally differentiated effector memory CD45RA+ cells. The receptor comes from a young woman in good health. J is TRBJ2-7 and V is TRBV9; D is possibly TRBD2 (6 bases). The sequencing sample was made of naive CD8+ T cells sorted from blood. The CDR3 coding sequence is TGTGCCAGCAGCCCCCTGTGGCGGGACCACGAGCAGTACTTC. Encoded protein: CASSPLWRDHEQYF.